This TCR beta chain was found in a study of cytomegalovirus exposure and HLA in healthy donors. About the study: For the approximately 400 genotyped donors, 65% to 90% fell within the Caucasian-associated ancestry cluster.

A multiplex PCR was run with 60 Vbeta primers and 13 Jbeta primers. Under the authors' procedure: An analysis that came later counted 80 million or so unique TCR beta chains, approximately 9.9 million shared. Produced via immunoSEQ multiplex PCR; TCRdb's table is partial and in-frame only. The D gene and trimming were derived from the DNA, and the V and J assignments and clone size from that table. This sample has 75,000 to 90,000 clones; about 85% occur once, and the top ten carry 6.5% to 9%. Points on this clone: What it binds is not known.

The study, taken as a whole, reports: The classifier was said to identify cytomegalovirus status with high specificity and sensitivity. Being indistinguishable, some V segments were excluded, TRBV6-2 and TRBV6-3 among them.

Germline V gives CDR1 MNHNS, CDR2 SASEGT. This CDR3 is built from 14 residues. The V end was cut by 5 bases, the J end by 7 bases, with 15 bases between. What was sequenced was PBMCs. The chain recombines TRBV6-1 with TRBJ1-5; a weak D match, TRBD1 (5 bases). This receptor was taken from a man in his forties in good health and CMV-seropositive. CDR3 nucleotide sequence: TGTGCCAGCAGTCAGCAGGGAAGAGGACAGCCCCAGCATTTT. Translated, it gives CASSQQGRGQPQHF.